What follows is one T cell receptor (beta chain) and its context. There are 15 residues in the CDR3. Trimming left V 2 bases short and J 4 bases short, with 14 bases between. Germline-derived CDR1 and CDR2 are MNHEY and SMNVEV (reference sequence). The data were obtained in a study of shared clonotypes between healthy human individuals. Measured with immunoSEQ multiplex PCR; TCRdb has only the in-frame clones, and not every one. The sample includes under 1,100,000 clones, around four fifths of them seen just once. The rearrangement uses TRBV27 and TRBJ1-1; D is undetermined. Sequenced material: memory CD4+ T cells sorted from blood. The subset was: CD45RA-negative fraction. The clonotype originates from a man aged 18-30 years in good health. The CDR3 is CASSLRVNYGTEAFF. DNA of the CDR3: TGTGCCAGCAGTTTAAGGGTTAATTATGGCACTGAAGCTTTCTTT.